One T cell receptor (beta chain) is described in this entry. The assay was immunoSEQ multiplex PCR, and TCRdb's table has in-frame clones only and misses some. The data show 80,000 to 90,000 clones, 70% to 85% seen once. The CDR3 is made up of 11 amino acids. V was trimmed by 6 bases and J by 4 bases, leaving 9 bases between them. CDR1 DFQATT and CDR2 SNEGSKA come from the germline V gene (reference sequence). Recruited during active infection, patients (from Seattle) were subsequently followed longitudinally. The data are from a study of blood T cell repertoires in COVID-19. Study overall: Acute and convalescent COVID-19 specimens originated in the United States, Italy and Spain.

This clonotype was sampled from a woman of 80 years or more with COVID-19, enrolled during active disease. The chain joins TRBV20-1 to TRBJ1-2, with D maybe TRBD1 (5 bases). The sample taken for sequencing was peripheral blood. This CDR3 reads CSASTGYGYTF. Written as DNA, the CDR3 is TGCAGTGCCAGTACAGGCTATGGCTACACCTTC.